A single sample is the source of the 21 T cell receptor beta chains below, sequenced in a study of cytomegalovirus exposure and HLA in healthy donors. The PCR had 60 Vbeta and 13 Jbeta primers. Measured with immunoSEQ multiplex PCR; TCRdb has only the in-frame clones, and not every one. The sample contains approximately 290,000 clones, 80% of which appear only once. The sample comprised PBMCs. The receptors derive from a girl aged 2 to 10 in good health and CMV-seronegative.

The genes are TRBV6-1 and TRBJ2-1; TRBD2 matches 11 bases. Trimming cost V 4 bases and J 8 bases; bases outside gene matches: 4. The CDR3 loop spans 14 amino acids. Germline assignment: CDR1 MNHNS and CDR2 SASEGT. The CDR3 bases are TGTGCCAGCAGTGGCAATAGCGGGAGGGATGAGCAGTTCTTC. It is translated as CASSGNSGRDEQFF.

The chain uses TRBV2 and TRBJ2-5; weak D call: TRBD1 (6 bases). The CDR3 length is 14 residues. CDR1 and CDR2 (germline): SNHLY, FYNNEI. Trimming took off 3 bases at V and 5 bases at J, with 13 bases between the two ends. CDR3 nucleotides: TGTGCCAGCAGTGAGGTCCGGGACATTGAGACCCAGTACTTC. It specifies CASSEVRDIETQYF.

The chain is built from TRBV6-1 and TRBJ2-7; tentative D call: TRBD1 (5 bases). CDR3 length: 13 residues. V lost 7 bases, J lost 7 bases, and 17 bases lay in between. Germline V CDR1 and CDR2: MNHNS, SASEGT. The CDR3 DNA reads TGTGCCAGCACAAGATCAGGGTCTGAAGAGCAGTACTTC. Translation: CASTRSGSEEQYF.

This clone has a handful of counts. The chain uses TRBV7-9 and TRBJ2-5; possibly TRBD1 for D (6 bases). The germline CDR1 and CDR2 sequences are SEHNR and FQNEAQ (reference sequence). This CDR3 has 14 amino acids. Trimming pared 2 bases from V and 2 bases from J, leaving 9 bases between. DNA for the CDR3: TGTGCCAGCAGCTTACTTGGGACACAAGAGACCCAGTACTTC. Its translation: CASSLLGTQETQYF.

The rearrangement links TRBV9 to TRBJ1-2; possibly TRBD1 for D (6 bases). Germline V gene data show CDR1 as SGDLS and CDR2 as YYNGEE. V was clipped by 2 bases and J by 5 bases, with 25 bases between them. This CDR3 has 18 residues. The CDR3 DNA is TGTGCCAGCAGCGTTTTTGGGGCGGCAGGGGCCTACCCTTATGGCTACACCTTC. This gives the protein CASSVFGAAGAYPYGYTF.

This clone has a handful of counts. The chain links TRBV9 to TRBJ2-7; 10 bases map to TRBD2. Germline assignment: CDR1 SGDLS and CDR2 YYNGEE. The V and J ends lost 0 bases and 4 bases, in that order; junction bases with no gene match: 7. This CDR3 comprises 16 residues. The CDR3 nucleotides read TGTGCCAGCAGCGTAGCTACTACTAGCGGGATGTACGAGCAGTACTTC. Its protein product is CASSVATTSGMYEQYF.

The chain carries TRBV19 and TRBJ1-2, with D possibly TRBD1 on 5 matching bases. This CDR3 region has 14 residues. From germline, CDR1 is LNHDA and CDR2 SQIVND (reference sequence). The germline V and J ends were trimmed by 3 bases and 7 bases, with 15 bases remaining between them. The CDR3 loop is CASSISSGPGGYTF. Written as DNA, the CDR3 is TGTGCCAGTAGTATCTCTTCAGGGCCTGGTGGCTACACCTTC.

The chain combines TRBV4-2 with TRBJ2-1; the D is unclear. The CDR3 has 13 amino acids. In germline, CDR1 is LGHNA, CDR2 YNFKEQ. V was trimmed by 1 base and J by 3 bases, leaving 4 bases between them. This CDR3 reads CASSQGHYNEQFF. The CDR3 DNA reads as TGTGCCAGCAGCCAAGGTCACTACAATGAGCAGTTCTTC.

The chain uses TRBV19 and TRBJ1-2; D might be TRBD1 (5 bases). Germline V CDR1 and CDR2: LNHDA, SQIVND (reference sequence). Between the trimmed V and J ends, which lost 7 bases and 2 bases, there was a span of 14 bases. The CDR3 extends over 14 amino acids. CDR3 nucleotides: TGTGCCAGTACCAGAACGCGGGGGAACTATGGCTACACCTTC. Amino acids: CASTRTRGNYGYTF.

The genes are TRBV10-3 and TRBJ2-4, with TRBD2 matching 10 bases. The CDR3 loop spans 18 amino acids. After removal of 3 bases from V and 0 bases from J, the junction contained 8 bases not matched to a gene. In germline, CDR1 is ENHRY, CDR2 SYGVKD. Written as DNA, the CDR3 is TGTGCCATCAGTGATAGTCTAGCGGGGGCTCTAGCCAAAAACATTCAGTACTTC. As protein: CAISDSLAGALAKNIQYF.

The CDR3 is CASSYTTGVNSPLHF. CDR3 DNA: TGTGCCAGCAGCTACACGACAGGGGTAAATTCACCCCTCCACTTT. The chain employs TRBV6-5 and TRBJ1-6; TRBD1 agrees at 8 bases. The germline gives CDR1 MNHEY, CDR2 SVGAGI. The trim removed 6 bases at V and 7 bases at J, leaving 8 bases unmatched. The CDR3 sequence is 15 residues long.

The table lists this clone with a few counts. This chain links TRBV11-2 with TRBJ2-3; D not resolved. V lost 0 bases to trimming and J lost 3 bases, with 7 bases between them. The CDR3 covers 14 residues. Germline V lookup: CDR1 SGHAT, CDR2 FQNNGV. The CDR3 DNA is TGTGCCAGCAGCTTAGATCCGAGGACAGATACGCAGTATTTT. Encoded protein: CASSLDPRTDTQYF.

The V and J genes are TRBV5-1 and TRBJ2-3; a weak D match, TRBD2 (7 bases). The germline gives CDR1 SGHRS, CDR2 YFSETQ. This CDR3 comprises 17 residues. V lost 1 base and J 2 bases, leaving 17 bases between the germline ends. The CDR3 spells CASSLRFGGGVTDTQYF. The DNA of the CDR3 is TGCGCCAGCAGCTTGAGGTTCGGCGGGGGCGTCACAGATACGCAGTATTTT.

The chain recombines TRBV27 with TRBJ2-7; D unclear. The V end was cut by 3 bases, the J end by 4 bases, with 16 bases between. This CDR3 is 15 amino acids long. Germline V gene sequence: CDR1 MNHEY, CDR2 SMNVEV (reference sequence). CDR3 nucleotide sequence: TGTGCCAGCAGTTTTTCGGGTTCGCCATCATACGAGCAGTACTTC. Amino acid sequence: CASSFSGSPSYEQYF.

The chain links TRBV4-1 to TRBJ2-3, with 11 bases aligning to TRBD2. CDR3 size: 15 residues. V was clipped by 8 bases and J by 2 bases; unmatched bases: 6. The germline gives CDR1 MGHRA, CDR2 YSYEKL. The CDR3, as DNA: TGCGCCAGCCGCTGGACTAGCGGGCTCACAGATACGCAGTATTTT. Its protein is CASRWTSGLTDTQYF.

Here the CDR3 DNA reads TGCGCCAGCAGCTTGGCCTCAATAGACAATGAGCAGTTCTTC. As protein: CASSLASIDNEQFF. The chain is built from TRBV5-1 and TRBJ2-1; D ambiguous. This CDR3 region has 14 residues. Germline V gene data show CDR1 as SGHRS and CDR2 as YFSETQ. Trimming left V 0 bases short and J 5 bases short, with 9 bases between.

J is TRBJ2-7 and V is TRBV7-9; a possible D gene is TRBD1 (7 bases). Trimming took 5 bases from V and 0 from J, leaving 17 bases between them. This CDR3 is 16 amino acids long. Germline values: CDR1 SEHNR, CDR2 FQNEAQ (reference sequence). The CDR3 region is CASSPQGGASSYEQYF. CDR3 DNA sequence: TGTGCCAGCAGCCCCCAGGGGGGAGCAAGCTCCTACGAGCAGTACTTC.

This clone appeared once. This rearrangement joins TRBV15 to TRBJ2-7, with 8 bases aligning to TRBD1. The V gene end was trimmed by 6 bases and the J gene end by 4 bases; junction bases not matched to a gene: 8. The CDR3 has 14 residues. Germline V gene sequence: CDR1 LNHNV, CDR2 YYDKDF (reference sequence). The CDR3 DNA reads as TGTGCCACCAGAAAAACAGGGGGTCTATACGAGCAGTACTTC. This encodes CATRKTGGLYEQYF.

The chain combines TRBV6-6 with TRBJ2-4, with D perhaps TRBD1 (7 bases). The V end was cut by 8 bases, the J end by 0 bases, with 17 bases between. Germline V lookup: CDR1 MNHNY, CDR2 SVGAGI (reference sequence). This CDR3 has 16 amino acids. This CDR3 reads CASSEQGGVAKNIQYF. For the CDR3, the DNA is TGTGCCAGCTCCGAGCAGGGGGGAGTAGCCAAAAACATTCAGTACTTC.

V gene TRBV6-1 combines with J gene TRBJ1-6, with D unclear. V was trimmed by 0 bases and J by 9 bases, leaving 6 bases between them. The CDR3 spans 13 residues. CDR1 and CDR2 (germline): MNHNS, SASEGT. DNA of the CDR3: TGTGCCAGCAGTGAAGCGTCTCTTTCACCCCTCCACTTT. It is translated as CASSEASLSPLHF.

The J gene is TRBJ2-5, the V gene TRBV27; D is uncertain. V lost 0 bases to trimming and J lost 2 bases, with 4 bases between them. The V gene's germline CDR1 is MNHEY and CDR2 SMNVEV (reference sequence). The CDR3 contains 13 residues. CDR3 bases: TGTGCCAGCAGTTTATCGAGGCAAGAGACCCAGTACTTC. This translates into CASSLSRQETQYF.